This T cell receptor beta chain was captured by sequencing in a study of radiotherapy plus CTLA-4 blockade in lung cancer. Study-wide background: Patients showed objective responses in roughly 19% of cases and disease control in around 30%. Overall study findings and caveats: Blood saw expansion of tumor-derived TCR clones after radiotherapy plus ipilimumab. Increased serum interferon-beta after radiation also reportedly predicted response strongly.

Using immunoSEQ multiplex PCR, the repertoire was profiled, and TCRdb retains in-frame clones only, with some absent. The sample records 100,000 to 150,000 clones, approximately 84% being singletons. In this sample, this clone turned up once. Its antigen is unknown. Focal radiation was given together with CTLA-4 blockade (ipilimumab) to patients with chemo-refractory metastatic non-small-cell lung cancer. This CDR3 has 13 amino acids. V was pared by 2 bases and J by 3 bases, with 8 bases between. The germline V gene has CDR1 MGHRA and CDR2 YSYEKL. This specimen consisted of peripheral blood, obtained from a patient treated with radiotherapy plus ipilimumab. The clonotype originates from a human donor with non-small cell lung cancer who had a partial response to radiotherapy plus ipilimumab. This chain uses TRBV4-1 with TRBJ2-7, with TRBD2 as a possible D gene (5 bases). CDR3 region: CASSQMEDYEQYF. Written as DNA, the CDR3 is TGCGCCAGCAGCCAAATGGAGGACTACGAGCAGTACTTC.